The clone carrying this T cell receptor (beta chain) was seen ten or more times. As yet, its antigen is unknown. This record belongs to a study of Graves' ophthalmopathy and Graves' hyperthyroidism. Study background: Being free of ophthalmopathy for 18 months of follow-up defined stable hyperthyroidism. The study's findings and limits: Blood samples also showed most expanded thyroid clonotypes exceeding 0.001 frequency.

CDR1 is SNHLY, CDR2 FYNNEI, per germline. With 7 bases removed from V and 2 bases from J, the gap between germline ends came to 12 bases. The CDR3 totals 14 residues. Diagnosis relied on clinical symptoms, serum thyroxine, TRAb, thyroid ultrasound and orbital computed tomography. Researchers took RNA transcripts and amplified TCR beta CDR3 regions from them. First-round RT-PCR relied on HTBI primers, and a second-round multiplex PCR came next. Using its own MiXCR run on the multiplex PCR reads, TCRdb lists one record per CDR3 protein. The sample lists over a million distinct CDR3 sequences, about two fifths seen once, with around 10% in the top ten.

This sequence was found in an adult man with Graves' hyperthyroidism. This chain links TRBV2 with TRBJ1-5; D may be TRBD1 (5 bases). The sample comprised peripheral blood or thyroid tissue (not recorded which). The CDR3 sequence is CASKGGVGNQPQHF. CDR3 nucleotide sequence: TGTGCCAGCAAAGGAGGGGTTGGCAATCAGCCCCAGCATTTT.